A selection of T cell receptor beta chains follows, all from one sample in a study of blood T cell repertoires in COVID-19. This table comes from immunoSEQ multiplex PCR, and its TCRdb copy is limited to in-frame clones, with some not included. The table records some 80,000 clones, approximately 87% of them present only once. The material sequenced was peripheral blood. All receptors come from a human donor in a cohort sampled during active COVID-19. The CDR3 runs from the conserved cysteine through the conserved F or W. A D gene is named only where the DNA matches it firmly. Clone size is given for some rows only: seen once, a few or many times, or a class if the clone is expanded.

V: TRBV4-3; J: TRBJ1-1; length: 14; D: TRBD1; size: -; DNA: TGCGCCAGCAGCCAAGGGGCGGGACAGGGTGAAGCTTTCTTT; CDR3: CASSQGAGQGEAFF
V: TRBV21-1; J: TRBJ2-7; length: 13; D: -; size: -; DNA: TGTGCCAGCGAGCCGGGGAGTTACTACGAGCAGTACTTC; CDR3: CASEPGSYYEQYF
V: TRBV4-1; J: TRBJ1-5; length: 15; D: -; size: -; DNA: TGCGCCAGCAGCTACAATACAGGGAGCAATCAGCCCCAGCATTTT; CDR3: CASSYNTGSNQPQHF
V: TRBV25-1; J: TRBJ1-1; length: 15; D: TRBD1; size: -; DNA: TGTGCCAGCAGTGCGATGACAGGGGTGGGCACTGAAGCTTTCTTT; CDR3: CASSAMTGVGTEAFF
V: TRBV18; J: TRBJ2-7; length: 17; D: TRBD2; size: once; DNA: TGTGCCAGCTCACCACCCGGCCTAGCGGGGGGGCAGGACGAGCAGTACTTC; CDR3: CASSPPGLAGGQDEQYF
V: TRBV11-2; J: TRBJ2-1; length: 16; D: -; size: -; DNA: TGTGCCAGCAGCTTAGGGCTGGGGGTAGGGGGAAATGAGCAGTTCTTC; CDR3: CASSLGLGVGGNEQFF
V: TRBV15; J: TRBJ2-3; length: 16; D: -; size: -; DNA: TGTGCCACCAGCAGAGATGGGCGTATAGGCACAGATACGCAGTATTTT; CDR3: CATSRDGRIGTDTQYF
V: TRBV4-1; J: TRBJ2-1; length: 15; D: TRBD2; size: -; DNA: TGCGCCAGCAGCCAAAGACTAGCGGGAGGAAATGAGCAGTTCTTC; CDR3: CASSQRLAGGNEQFF
V: TRBV30; J: TRBJ2-1; length: 13; D: -; size: -; DNA: TGTGCCTGGAGTGTACGGGACAACAATGAGCAGTTCTTC; CDR3: CAWSVRDNNEQFF
V: TRBV4-3; J: TRBJ2-5; length: 15; D: TRBD2; size: -; DNA: TGCGCCAGCAGCCAGACTAGCGGGCTGCTCGGGACCCAGTACTTC; CDR3: CASSQTSGLLGTQYF
V: TRBV18; J: TRBJ2-4; length: 14; D: -; size: -; DNA: TGTGCCAGCTCCCTCCGTCCCGGGGTGGACATTCAGTACTTC; CDR3: CASSLRPGVDIQYF
V: TRBV28; J: TRBJ2-1; length: 24; D: TRBD2; size: -; DNA: TGTGCCAGCAGTTTAAGTCTAGCGGGAGTCGCTCCCTTCGTTAAGGGGGGGGACTACAATGAGCAGTTCTTC; CDR3: CASSLSLAGVAPFVKGGDYNEQFF
V: TRBV20-1; J: TRBJ1-5; length: 17; D: TRBD1; size: -; DNA: TGCAGTGCTAGTCGGGCAGGGGGGACATATAGCAATCAGCCCCAGCATTTT; CDR3: CSASRAGGTYSNQPQHF
V: TRBV5-1; J: TRBJ2-3; length: 15; D: TRBD1; size: -; DNA: TGCGCCAGCAGCCCAACAGGGGATGGCACAGATACGCAGTATTTT; CDR3: CASSPTGDGTDTQYF
V: TRBV19; J: TRBJ1-5; length: 13; D: -; size: once; DNA: TGTGCCAGTGCCATGGGGGCAAATCAGCCCCAGCATTTT; CDR3: CASAMGANQPQHF
V: TRBV11-2; J: TRBJ2-5; length: 12; D: -; size: -; DNA: TGTGCCAGCAGCTTAAGCTGGGAGACCCAGTACTTC; CDR3: CASSLSWETQYF
V: TRBV3-1/TRBV3-2; J: TRBJ2-3; length: 15; D: TRBD2; size: few; DNA: TGTGCCAGCAGCCAAGGAGCGGGAGGGATGGATACGCAGTATTTT; CDR3: CASSQGAGGMDTQYF
V: TRBV7-8; J: TRBJ1-2; length: 15; D: TRBD1; size: -; DNA: TGTGCCAGCAGCGCCGACAGGGTACTTAACTATGGCTACACCTTC; CDR3: CASSADRVLNYGYTF
V: TRBV7-9; J: TRBJ1-2; length: 12; D: -; size: -; DNA: TGTGCCAGCAGCTTAGGGGCTTATGGCTACACCTTC; CDR3: CASSLGAYGYTF
V: TRBV7-9; J: TRBJ2-2; length: 15; D: TRBD1; size: -; DNA: TGTGCCAGCAGCTTGGGCCAGGGGGTTACCGGGGAGCTGTTTTTT; CDR3: CASSLGQGVTGELFF
V: TRBV7-2; J: TRBJ1-6; length: 14; D: -; size: few; DNA: TGTGCCAGCAGCTTATCGGGGAGGGATTCACCCCTCCACTTT; CDR3: CASSLSGRDSPLHF
V: TRBV19; J: TRBJ2-5; length: 13; D: -; size: -; DNA: TGTGCCAGTAGTACGGTTTATGCGGAGACCCAGTACTTC; CDR3: CASSTVYAETQYF
V: TRBV10-3; J: TRBJ1-2; length: 16; D: -; size: -; DNA: TGTGCCATCAGTGAGCAAACAGGGCCTCCTAACTATGGCTACACCTTC; CDR3: CAISEQTGPPNYGYTF
V: TRBV12-3/TRBV12-4; J: TRBJ2-7; length: 13; D: -; size: -; DNA: TGTGCCAGCAGTTTAGGCCAGAAATACGAGCAGTACTTC; CDR3: CASSLGQKYEQYF
V: TRBV3-1/TRBV3-2; J: TRBJ2-1; length: 15; D: TRBD1; size: -; DNA: TGTGCCAGCAGCCAAGGGACAGGGGGATCTGGGGAGCAGTTCTTC; CDR3: CASSQGTGGSGEQFF
V: TRBV18; J: TRBJ2-5; length: 14; D: TRBD1; size: -; DNA: TGTGCCAGCTCACCAATTACAGGGGGAGAGACCCAGTACTTC; CDR3: CASSPITGGETQYF
V: TRBV7-8; J: TRBJ2-5; length: 15; D: -; size: once; DNA: TGTGCCAGCAGCTTAGCGGGAGCGCCGGGAGAGACCCAGTACTTC; CDR3: CASSLAGAPGETQYF
V: TRBV12-3/TRBV12-4; J: TRBJ2-1; length: 12; D: -; size: -; DNA: TGTGCCAGCAGGTCCGACAGGCTAGAGCAGTTCTTC; CDR3: CASRSDRLEQFF
V: TRBV6-2/TRBV6-3; J: TRBJ1-1; length: 14; D: -; size: -; DNA: TGTGCCAGCAGTTACGGGAGACTCCCTCCCGCAGCTTTCTTT; CDR3: CASSYGRLPPAAFF
V: TRBV7-4; J: TRBJ2-7; length: 14; D: -; size: few; DNA: TGTGCCAGCAGCATGGGCAGGGCCCCGGCGGAGCAGTACTTC; CDR3: CASSMGRAPAEQYF
V: TRBV7-9; J: TRBJ2-5; length: 15; D: TRBD1; size: -; DNA: TGTGCCAGCAGCGTACCACAGGGGGCGTGGGAGACCCAGTACTTC; CDR3: CASSVPQGAWETQYF
V: TRBV28; J: TRBJ2-7; length: 12; D: TRBD1; size: few; DNA: TGTGCCAGCAGTTCCCGCGACAGGGGGCAGTACTTC; CDR3: CASSSRDRGQYF
V: TRBV19; J: TRBJ2-7; length: 13; D: -; size: few; DNA: TGTGCCAGTAGTATTTCGGAGAACTACGAGCAGTACTTC; CDR3: CASSISENYEQYF